The 17 T cell receptor beta chains below come from one sample, sequenced in a study of cytomegalovirus exposure and HLA in healthy donors (dated by TCRdb to between 2016 and 2019). To prepare the library, the immunoSEQ multiplex PCR assay was applied. The multiplex PCR relied on a mix of 60 forward primers for TCR Vbeta segments and 13 reverse primers for TCR Jbeta segments. TCRdb re-hosts the immuneACCESS table, in-frame sequences only. Its copies lack some clones; in the studies checked, an unresolved V gene accounts for under half of them, and the cause for the rest is not known. The table held for this sample gives around 75,000 clones. Roughly an eighth of the sample comes from the top ten. Sequencing input: PBMCs. These receptors originate from a man aged 50 to 60 in good health and CMV-seropositive.

V and J are TRBV19 and TRBJ1-1; 7 nucleotides match TRBD1. The CDR3 length is 14 residues. Germline V gives CDR1 LNHDA, CDR2 SQIVND (reference sequence). J lost 2 bases, V lost 4 bases, and 4 bases had no gene match. CDR3: CASSKGAGNTEAFF. CDR3 sequence (DNA): TGTGCCAGTAGTAAGGGGGCTGGTAACACTGAAGCTTTCTTT.

The chain carries TRBV18 and TRBJ1-2; the D gene is possibly TRBD1 (6 bases). The ends were cut back, 3 bases at V and 6 bases at J, with 11 bases in the middle. The CDR3 runs to 13 residues. Germline V gene sequence: CDR1 KGHSH, CDR2 LQKENI. CDR3 DNA sequence: TGTGCCAGCTCACCCCTTGAGGGGGATGGCTACACCTTC. Protein product: CASSPLEGDGYTF.

The V and J genes are TRBV6-5 and TRBJ2-1, with 9 bases that match TRBD2. This CDR3 comprises 15 residues. CDR1 MNHEY and CDR2 SVGAGI come from the germline V gene. V lost 2 bases and J lost 9; bases outside the gene matches: 8. CDR3: CASSYGPSGKGEQFF. In DNA, the CDR3 is TGTGCCAGCAGTTACGGTCCTAGCGGGAAGGGTGAGCAGTTCTTC.

The gene calls are TRBV29-1 and TRBJ1-1; no clear D gene. CDR3 length equals 15 residues. Deletions cut 0 bases from V and 0 bases from J, with 11 bases between. Germline assignment: CDR1 SQVTM and CDR2 ANQGSEA. CDR3 coding DNA: TGCAGCGTTGAAGATACCGAAACGGTGAACACTGAAGCTTTCTTT. Protein product: CSVEDTETVNTEAFF.

This chain connects TRBV29-1 to TRBJ2-7; 10 bases line up with TRBD1. Germline V gene sequence: CDR1 SQVTM, CDR2 ANQGSEA. V lost 5 bases to trimming and J lost 6 bases; unmatched junction nucleotides: 7. CDR3 length: 13 residues. The CDR3 sequence: CSVRTGGFIEQYF. CDR3 sequence (DNA): TGCAGCGTTCGGACAGGGGGGTTTATCGAGCAGTACTTC.

The gene calls are TRBV19 and TRBJ1-5; D uncertain. Between the trimmed V and J ends, which lost 6 bases and 9 bases, there was a span of 12 bases. This CDR3 spans 12 amino acids. The germline V gene has CDR1 LNHDA and CDR2 SQIVND (reference sequence). The CDR3 nucleotides read TGTGCCAGTAGACAGCTCGAGGGGCCCCAGCATTTT. Its protein product is CASRQLEGPQHF.

The chain uses TRBV27 and TRBJ1-2, with 9 bases fitting TRBD1. After removal of 0 bases from V and 7 bases from J, the junction contained 6 bases not matched to a gene. CDR3 size: 15 residues. The germline gives CDR1 MNHEY, CDR2 SMNVEV (reference sequence). The CDR3, as DNA: TGTGCCAGCAGTTTATCGGACAGGGGTGGGCTTGGCTACACCTTC. This gives the protein CASSLSDRGGLGYTF.

The chain combines TRBV29-1 with TRBJ1-2, with D possibly TRBD1 on 6 matching bases. Germline CDR1 SQVTM, CDR2 ANQGSEA. Trimming took 0 bases from V and 7 from J, leaving 18 bases between them. The CDR3 has 15 residues. The CDR3 loop reads CSVEELTGLRPGYTF. CDR3 coding DNA: TGCAGCGTTGAAGAGTTGACAGGCCTCAGGCCTGGCTACACCTTC.

The V gene is TRBV19, the J gene TRBJ1-2, with D perhaps matching TRBD1 (6 bases). This CDR3 comprises 14 residues. The V gene lost 6 bases and the J gene lost 0 bases, with 11 bases spanning the gap. The germline gives CDR1 LNHDA, CDR2 SQIVND (reference sequence). Written as DNA, the CDR3 is TGTGCCAGTAGCCTTGACAGGACTAACTATGGCTACACCTTC. It encodes CASSLDRTNYGYTF.

The V call is TRBV19, the J call TRBJ2-7, with D perhaps matching TRBD1 (5 bases). Trimming removed 2 bases at V and 3 bases at J, with 11 bases between. The CDR3 sequence is 14 residues long. Germline V gene lookup returns CDR1 LNHDA and CDR2 SQIVND (reference sequence). The CDR3 reads CASSITLGDYEQYV. The CDR3 coding sequence is TGTGCCAGTAGTATAACGCTAGGGGACTACGAGCAGTACGTC.

V gene TRBV7-2 combines with J gene TRBJ1-6; D unclear. Trimming took 5 bases from V and 7 from J, leaving 12 bases between them. The CDR3 runs to 14 residues. Germline V gene data show CDR1 as SGHTA and CDR2 as FQGNSA. The CDR3, as DNA: TGTGCCAGCAGCCGTGGAGGAGGGAATTCACCCCTCCACTTT. It specifies CASSRGGGNSPLHF.

The J gene is TRBJ1-5, the V gene TRBV19; TRBD1 matches 9 bases. Trimming removed 3 bases from V and 3 bases from J; junction bases left unmatched: 9. This CDR3 is built from 17 residues. Germline CDR1 and CDR2: LNHDA and SQIVND (reference sequence). The CDR3 DNA reads as TGTGCCAGTAGTATTTTCGCCGGGACAGGGTTCAATCAGCCCCAGCATTTT. Encoded protein: CASSIFAGTGFNQPQHF. Variable domain in full (rest from reference TRBV19 and TRBJ1-5): DGGITQSPKYLFRKEGQNVTLSCEQNLNHDAMYWYRQDPGQGLRLIYYSQIVNDFQKGDIAEGYSVSREKKESFPLTVTSAQKNPTAFYLCASSIFAGTGFNQPQHFGDGTRLSIL.

The chain is built from TRBV6-1 and TRBJ1-2; D remains ambiguous. Germline V gene data show CDR1 as MNHNS and CDR2 as SASEGT. The length of the CDR3 is 13 residues. Trimming removed 6 bases at V and 8 bases at J, with 16 bases between. CDR3 DNA sequence: TGTGCCAGCAGCCCCGACGGGTCGTACGGCTACACCTTC. Translating it yields CASSPDGSYGYTF.

The V and J genes are TRBV6-5 and TRBJ2-3; 9 bases line up with TRBD2. CDR3 length: 15 residues. Germline V CDR1 and CDR2: MNHEY, SVGAGI. Trimming removed 2 bases from V and 4 bases from J; junction bases left unmatched: 4. In DNA form, the CDR3 reads TGTGCCAGCAGTTACGGAGCGGGGGGATCAGATACGCAGTATTTT. Protein product: CASSYGAGGSDTQYF.

This sequence joins TRBV5-1 and TRBJ2-7; 11 nucleotides agree with TRBD1. Germline-derived CDR1 and CDR2 are SGHRS and YFSETQ. J lost 7 bases, V lost 4 bases, and 7 bases had no gene match. CDR3 length equals 14 residues. The CDR3 sequence: CASSAGTGGWEQYV. Written as DNA, the CDR3 is TGCGCCAGCAGCGCCGGGACAGGGGGTTGGGAGCAGTACGTC.

CDR3 DNA sequence: TGCGCCAGCAGCTCCAGCCCGACAGGGGGCAGGGATACGCAGTATTTT. This gives the protein CASSSSPTGGRDTQYF. The chain couples TRBV5-1 to TRBJ2-3; 10 bases fit TRBD1. The CDR3 consists of 16 residues. The germline V gene has CDR1 SGHRS and CDR2 YFSETQ. The V segment lost 3 bases and the J segment 6 bases; nucleotides outside the gene matches: 10.

CDR3 residues: CAISAGTEAFF. The DNA of the CDR3 is TGTGCCATCAGTGCTGGGACAGAAGCTTTCTTT. This sequence joins TRBV10-3 and TRBJ1-1; a weak D match, TRBD1 (6 bases). This CDR3 contains 11 residues. The V end was cut by 4 bases, the J end by 8 bases, with 8 bases between. Germline loops: CDR1 ENHRY, CDR2 SYGVKD.